The 3 T cell receptor beta chains below were found in one sample sequenced in a study of shared clonotypes between healthy human individuals. This table comes from immunoSEQ multiplex PCR, and its TCRdb copy is limited to in-frame clones, with some not included. The table lists roughly 850,000 clones, 96% of them singletons. Only CD45RO-negative cells positively selected for CCR7 counted as naive CD8 cells, so terminally differentiated effector memory CD45RA+ cells were excluded. The specimen was naive CD8+ T cells sorted from blood. Receptor source: a man younger than 40 in good health.

The rearrangement uses TRBV7-6 and TRBJ2-7, with 9 bases lining up with TRBD2. Germline V gene data show CDR1 as SGHVS and CDR2 as FNYEAQ. J was trimmed by 3 bases and V by 1 base; bases with no gene match: 1. This CDR3 is 14 amino acids long. The CDR3 DNA follows: TGTGCCAGCAGCTTAGGGACTAGCGACTACGAGCAGTACTTC. Translation: CASSLGTSDYEQYF.

The V gene is TRBV7-6, the J gene TRBJ2-1; TRBD2 aligns across 8 bases. The CDR3 length is 15 residues. The J segment lost 4 bases and the V segment lost 7 bases, leaving 9 bases of the junction unmatched. Germline V CDR1 and CDR2: SGHVS, FNYEAQ. The CDR3 DNA reads as TGTGCCAGCACCGAAGAACTAGCGGATTACAATGAGCAGTTCTTC. Translating it yields CASTEELADYNEQFF.

The V gene is TRBV5-8, the J gene TRBJ2-7; D is possibly TRBD2 (6 bases). From germline, CDR1 is SGHTS and CDR2 YDEGEE. This CDR3 contains 14 residues. Trimming took 0 bases from V and 1 from J, leaving 8 bases between them. The CDR3 loop is CASSLGDLSYEQYF. DNA for the CDR3: TGTGCCAGCAGCTTGGGGGACTTATCCTACGAGCAGTACTTC.